One and the same sample provided the 7 T cell receptor beta chains below, sequenced in a study of blood T cell repertoires in COVID-19. The protocol was immunoSEQ multiplex PCR, while the TCRdb copy is restricted to in-frame clones and leaves out a portion. The data show approximately 94,000 clones, with about 90% seen just once and 5% held by the top ten. The sequenced material came from peripheral blood. The receptors originated from a human donor in a cohort sampled during active COVID-19.

This rearrangement joins TRBV24-1 to TRBJ2-1; 9 bases fit TRBD2. The germline gives CDR1 KGHDR, CDR2 SFDVKD. The CDR3 is 15 amino acids. The ends lost 5 bases at V and 7 bases at J; junction bases unmatched: 8. The CDR3 region is CATSVGGRGGNEQFF. CDR3 coding DNA: TGTGCCACCAGTGTAGGCGGGAGGGGGGGGAATGAGCAGTTCTTC.

V is TRBV4-2 and J is TRBJ1-6; 9 bases match TRBD1. The CDR3 spans 17 residues. Per germline, CDR1 LGHNA and CDR2 YNFKEQ. The trim removed 3 bases at V and 8 bases at J, leaving 11 bases unmatched. The CDR3 protein is CASSHPVSGQGYSPLHF. CDR3 bases: TGTGCCAGCAGCCATCCCGTATCGGGACAGGGTTATTCACCCCTCCACTTT.

The gene calls are TRBV5-4 and TRBJ2-7; 9 positions agree with TRBD1. The CDR3 is 14 residues long. The V and J ends lost 5 bases and 2 bases, in that order; junction bases with no gene match: 5. Germline-derived CDR1 and CDR2 are SGHNT and YYREEE (reference sequence). The DNA for the CDR3 is TGTGCCAGCAGACGGGACAGGGCGACCTACGAGCAGTACTTC. Translating gives CASRRDRATYEQYF.

V usage is TRBV2 and J usage is TRBJ2-1; TRBD2 aligns across 13 bases. Per germline, CDR1 SNHLY and CDR2 FYNNEI. The J segment lost 7 bases and the V segment lost 3 bases, leaving 3 bases of the junction unmatched. The CDR3 runs 15 residues. Here the CDR3 DNA reads TGTGCCAGCAGTGATTGGACTAGCGGGAGTAATGAGCAGTTCTTC. This sequence encodes CASSDWTSGSNEQFF.

The CDR3 sequence: CASSPQKVEGTEAFF. CDR3 nucleotide sequence: TGTGCCAGCTCACCACAGAAGGTGGAGGGCACTGAAGCTTTCTTT. V usage is TRBV18 and J usage is TRBJ1-1; D gene uncertain. Trimming took 1 base from V and 4 from J, leaving 13 bases between them. The CDR3 consists of 15 residues. The germline V gene encodes CDR1 KGHSH and CDR2 LQKENI.

The chain employs TRBV27 and TRBJ2-1; TRBD2 agrees at 10 bases. The CDR3 totals 16 residues. The V gene's germline CDR1 is MNHEY and CDR2 SMNVEV (reference sequence). V gave up 6 bases and J gave up 6 bases; unmatched junction bases: 11. CDR3 nucleotide sequence: TGTGCCAGCAGCTCTGAGTTAGCGGGAGGAGGCAATGAGCAGTTCTTC. Translation: CASSSELAGGGNEQFF.

This rearrangement joins TRBV11-2 to TRBJ2-3; TRBD2 agrees at 12 bases. Germline CDR1 SGHAT, CDR2 FQNNGV. Losses at the gene ends were 3 bases for V and 4 bases for J; bases not matched to a gene: 5. The CDR3 extends over 16 amino acids. Here the CDR3 DNA reads TGTGCCAGCAGCTTGACTAGCGGGAGTTTGGCAGATACGCAGTATTTT. This encodes CASSLTSGSLADTQYF.